The rows below give T cell receptor beta chains drawn from one sample of a study of OX40 agonist ivuxolimab in advanced cancers. The repertoire was sequenced with immunoSEQ multiplex PCR; TCRdb's copy has only in-frame clones and lacks some. Of around 39,000 clones in the sample, roughly 90% were seen once. This sample comprised CD4+ or CD8+ T cells sorted from blood, obtained in a trial of the OX40 agonist ivuxolimab. These receptors were obtained from an adult with an advanced solid tumor such as melanoma, head and neck, liver or kidney cancer. Both conserved end residues are part of each CDR3. D genes are given only for firm matches. Size is omitted from some rows. Given values are once, few, many or a class for expanded clones.

j_gene	d_gene	abundance	v_gene	CDR3nt	CDR3aa
TRBJ1-5	.	.	TRBV7-9	TGTGCCAGCAGCTTAATGAGCGATCAGCCCCAGCATTTT	CASSLMSDQPQHF
TRBJ1-3	.	.	TRBV27	TGTGCCAGCAGTTTATCGTTGGGGACTGGAAACACCATATATTTT	CASSLSLGTGNTIYF
TRBJ1-6	TRBD1	once	TRBV15	TGTGCCACCAGCAGGGCCCTGGACAGGGGCCTCCACTTT	CATSRALDRGLHF
TRBJ2-7	.	.	TRBV13	TGTGCCAGCAGCTTAGCGAACACCTACGAGCAGTACTTC	CASSLANTYEQYF
TRBJ2-4	.	.	TRBV19	TGTGCCAGTAGTATCGGGAGCAAGAATCGGAGGCGGGACGGTGACATTCAGTACTTC	CASSIGSKNRRRDGDIQYF
TRBJ1-1	.	once	TRBV29-1	TGCAGCGCCCTGGTAGGGGCGAATACTGAAGCTTTCTTT	CSALVGANTEAFF
TRBJ2-3	.	.	TRBV20-1	TGCAGTGCTAGAGTTCTGGATACGCAGTATTTT	CSARVLDTQYF
TRBJ1-2	.	.	TRBV11-2	TGTGCCAGCAGCTTCCATAAGGGGACTCCAGTTGGCTACACCTTC	CASSFHKGTPVGYTF
TRBJ1-1	.	.	TRBV7-7	TGTGCTGGGGGGGGCAGGGACACTGAAGCTTTCTTT	CAGGGRDTEAFF
TRBJ2-1	TRBD1	.	TRBV19	TGTGCCAGTAGTCCGAGCGGACAGGGCTCCTACAATGAGCAGTTCTTC	CASSPSGQGSYNEQFF
TRBJ2-5	.	.	TRBV6-5	TGTGCCAGCAGTAAGAGACAGAACCAAGAGACCCAGTACTTC	CASSKRQNQETQYF
TRBJ2-7	.	.	TRBV5-1	TGCGCCAGCAGCCGGACATTTTCCTACGAGCAGTACTTC	CASSRTFSYEQYF
TRBJ1-1	.	.	TRBV9	TGTGCCAGCAGCCGGGGACGTGGGGGCTTAGAAGCTTTCTTT	CASSRGRGGLEAFF
TRBJ2-7	.	.	TRBV5-1	TGCGCCAGCAGCTTGGGGCAGAGGAGCTCCTACGAGCAGTACTTC	CASSLGQRSSYEQYF
TRBJ2-7	TRBD1	.	TRBV7-9	TGTGCCAGCAGCTTAGGGGCTGGGGCAGGGGGTTACGAGCAGTACTTC	CASSLGAGAGGYEQYF
TRBJ1-5	.	.	TRBV7-9	TGTGCCAGCAGCTTAGATCAGGATCAGCCCCAGCATTTT	CASSLDQDQPQHF
TRBJ2-7	TRBD1	.	TRBV7-2	TGTGCCAGCAGCTTAGTAGGGACAGGGGAGACCTACGAGCAGTACTTC	CASSLVGTGETYEQYF
TRBJ1-2	.	.	TRBV7-9	TGTGCCAGCAGCTTAGACAGGCTTAACTATGGCTACACCTTC	CASSLDRLNYGYTF
TRBJ2-7	TRBD1	.	TRBV7-9	TGTGCCAGCAGCCACCGGGACAGGGCCTACGAGCAGTACTTC	CASSHRDRAYEQYF
TRBJ1-2	.	.	TRBV28	TGTGCCAGCAGTATAGGACTCGGGGGCTACACCTTC	CASSIGLGGYTF
TRBJ1-1	.	.	TRBV5-4	TGTGCCAGCAGCAGGAACAGGGCGAACACTGAAGCTTTCTTT	CASSRNRANTEAFF
TRBJ2-2	.	once	TRBV11-2	TGTGCCAGCAGCTTAGAGTTTTGGAGGAGCGGTCTTACGAACACCGGGGAGCTGTTTTTT	CASSLEFWRSGLTNTGELFF
TRBJ2-5	TRBD2	.	TRBV7-9	TGTGCCAGCAGCCCTACCGGGGGGGAAGAGACCCAGTACTTC	CASSPTGGEETQYF
TRBJ2-7	.	.	TRBV23-1	TGCGCCAGCAGTCGTTGGCCAATGGAATCCTACGAGCAGTACTTC	CASSRWPMESYEQYF
TRBJ2-7	TRBD2	.	TRBV5-1	TGCGCCAGCAGCTCTACTAGCGGGAGATACGAGCAGTACTTC	CASSSTSGRYEQYF
TRBJ2-5	.	.	TRBV5-6	TGTGCCAGCTCGGCGGCGGAGACCCAGTACTTC	CASSAAETQYF
TRBJ2-7	TRBD2	.	TRBV7-2	TGTGCCAGCAGCTTAAGAGTCGGGCTAGCGGGGGACTCCTACGAGCAGTACTTC	CASSLRVGLAGDSYEQYF
TRBJ2-5	.	.	TRBV5-1	TGCGCCAGCAGCTTGGGTTCGGGGAGGGAGACCCAGTACTTC	CASSLGSGRETQYF
TRBJ1-5	.	.	TRBV30	TGTGCCTGGAGTGTCGGGGGTGTTCAGCAGCCCCAGCATTTT	CAWSVGGVQQPQHF
TRBJ2-5	TRBD2	.	TRBV5-6	TGTGCCAGCAGCCAACGACTAGCGGGCGATCAAGAGACCCAGTACTTC	CASSQRLAGDQETQYF
TRBJ2-5	.	.	TRBV28	TGTGCCAGCAGTCGCCGAGTGGGTCAAGAGACCCAGTACTTC	CASSRRVGQETQYF
TRBJ2-2	.	.	TRBV7-8	TGTGCCAGCAGCCGCGATCCGAACACCGGGGAGCTGTTTTTT	CASSRDPNTGELFF
TRBJ2-7	.	.	TRBV15	TGTGCCACCAGCTCTACACGCCGAGGCTACGAGCAGTACTTC	CATSSTRRGYEQYF
TRBJ2-3	.	once	TRBV5-1	TGCGCCAGCAGCTTCCTAGCAGATACGCAGTATTTT	CASSFLADTQYF
TRBJ1-5	.	.	TRBV6-1	TGTGCCAGCAGTGCCCGGGATGGTTGGGCCGATCAGCCCCAGCATTTT	CASSARDGWADQPQHF
TRBJ1-1	.	.	TRBV5-5	TGTGCCAGCAGCTTGGGAATGATCACTGAAGCTTTCTTT	CASSLGMITEAFF
TRBJ2-7	TRBD2	.	TRBV5-1	TGCGCCAGCACCCATAGCGGGAGGGCCCAAATCGACGAGCAGTACTTC	CASTHSGRAQIDEQYF
TRBJ1-1	.	.	TRBV6-5	TGTGCCAGCAGCCTCCCCTCCATGAACACTGAAGCTTTCTTT	CASSLPSMNTEAFF